This section outlines one T cell receptor (beta chain) sequence together with its context. The CDR3 sequence is 15 residues long. The V gene lost 3 bases and the J gene lost 7 bases, with 16 bases spanning the gap. Per the germline V gene, CDR1 is SNHLY and CDR2 is FYNNEI. These data are taken from a study of shared clonotypes between healthy human individuals. Profiling relied on immunoSEQ multiplex PCR, and the TCRdb table lists in-frame clones only, not all of them. The sample shows roughly 1 million clones, around 76% of them seen only once. This TCR derives from a man between 18 and 29 years old in good health. The sequencing input was memory CD4+ T cells sorted from blood. Noted subset: CD45RA-negative fraction. The chain recombines TRBV2 with TRBJ1-5, with D perhaps TRBD1 (6 bases). In nucleotides, the CDR3 is TGTGCCAGCAGTGAGGAGACAGGAGAGGCACAGCCCCAGCATTTT. Amino acid sequence: CASSEETGEAQPQHF.